This T cell receptor (beta chain) was sequenced for a study of shared clonotypes between healthy human individuals. General study points: Rarefaction showed sorted-subset sequencing was incomplete despite large depth. Generally, naive subsets (rather than memory subsets) showed larger estimated richness.

Naivety among CD8 cells was defined by CD45RO negativity and positive CCR7 selection, thereby excluding terminally differentiated effector memory CD45RA+ cells. This CDR3 comprises 13 residues. Germline V gives CDR1 SGDLS, CDR2 YYNGEE. Trimming took 6 bases from V and 5 from J, leaving 14 bases between them. Per sorted-subset replicate PCR, input was approximately 0.2 ug DNA, representing around 29,000 T cell genomes. Profiled with immunoSEQ multiplex PCR; TCRdb holds only in-frame clones, not every one. The repertoire includes roughly 2,000,000 clones, 85% to 95% of them detected once, and under 2% sits in the top ten. In this sample, this clone turned up once. What it binds is not known.

This chain uses TRBV9 with TRBJ1-2, with D possibly TRBD1 on 6 matching bases. This TCR was recovered from a man younger than 35 in good health. Some clones in this sample may be carry-over from other donors' samples. Sequenced: naive CD8+ T cells from PBMCs. CDR3 sequence reads: CASTPDSPYGYTF. DNA for the CDR3: TGTGCCAGCACCCCGGACAGTCCGTATGGCTACACCTTC.